This entry concerns a single T cell receptor beta chain. Its matching antigen is unknown. This sample is part of a study of T cell responses to AZD1222 COVID-19 vaccine. Study-level findings and limits: Vaccination with two AZD1222 doses was followed by a rise in Spike-specific TCR breadth and depth.

CDR3 size: 18 residues. Germline assignment: CDR1 SGHVS and CDR2 FQNEAQ. Deletions cut 1 base from V and 3 bases from J, with 21 bases between. Measured with immunoSEQ multiplex PCR; TCRdb has only the in-frame clones, and not every one. Among approximately 120,000 clones listed, roughly 86% were seen once. J is TRBJ2-5 and V is TRBV7-8, with a tentative D call TRBD1 (5 bases). The clonotype was recovered from an adult in good health. The sample consisted of peripheral blood, taken on day 0 of MenACWY control vaccination. CDR3 bases: TGTGCCAGCAGCTTAGACCGGGTACTGGGGCCAACTGAAGAGACCCAGTACTTC. Residues: CASSLDRVLGPTEETQYF.